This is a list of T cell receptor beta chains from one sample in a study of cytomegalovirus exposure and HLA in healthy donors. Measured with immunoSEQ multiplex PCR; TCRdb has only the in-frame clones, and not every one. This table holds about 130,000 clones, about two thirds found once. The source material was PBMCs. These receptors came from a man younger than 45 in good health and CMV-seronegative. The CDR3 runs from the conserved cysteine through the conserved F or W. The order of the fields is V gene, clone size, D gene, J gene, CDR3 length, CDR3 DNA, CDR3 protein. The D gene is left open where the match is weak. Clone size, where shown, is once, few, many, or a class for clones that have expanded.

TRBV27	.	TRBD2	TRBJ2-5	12	TGTGCCAGCAGTTTATTTCGGGGGGTCCAGTACTTC	CASSLFRGVQYF
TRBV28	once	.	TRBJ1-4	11	TGTGCCAGCAGTTTAAGGGGGAAACTGTTTTTT	CASSLRGKLFF
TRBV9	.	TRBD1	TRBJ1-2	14	TGTGCCAGCAGCGCGACAGGGGACCACTATGGCTACACCTTC	CASSATGDHYGYTF
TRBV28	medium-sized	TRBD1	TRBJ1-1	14	TGTGCCAGCAGTCCCACAGGGGCGAACACTGAAGCTTTCTTT	CASSPTGANTEAFF
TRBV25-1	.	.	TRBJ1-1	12	TGTGCCAGCAGTCGACGGGTCCCTGAAGCTTTCTTT	CASSRRVPEAFF
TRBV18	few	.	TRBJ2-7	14	TGTGCCAGCTCACGGGCCAGATTGGGCTACGAGCAGTACTTC	CASSRARLGYEQYF
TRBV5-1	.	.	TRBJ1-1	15	TGCGCCAGCAGCCCCTCTCTAGGCGCGGACACTGAAGCTTTCTTT	CASSPSLGADTEAFF
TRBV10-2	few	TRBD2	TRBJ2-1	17	TGCGCCAGCAGTGAGCTGAGCGGGGGGGTTTCCTACAATGAGCAGTTCTTC	CASSELSGGVSYNEQFF
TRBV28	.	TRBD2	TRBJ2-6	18	TGTGCCAGCAGTTTATGGGCCGGTGGGAGGGCTGGGGCCAACGTCCTGACTTTC	CASSLWAGGRAGANVLTF
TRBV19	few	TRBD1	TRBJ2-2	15	TGTGCCAGTAGTATAGGACAGGGGGTAGCCGGGGAGCTGTTTTTT	CASSIGQGVAGELFF
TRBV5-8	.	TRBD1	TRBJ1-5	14	TGTGCCAGCAGCTTGAGAGGGGGCAACCAGCCCCAGCATTTT	CASSLRGGNQPQHF
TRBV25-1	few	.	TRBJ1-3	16	TGTGCCAGCAGTGAATATGAGGATACTTATGGAAACACCATATATTTT	CASSEYEDTYGNTIYF
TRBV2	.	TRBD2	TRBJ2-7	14	TGTGCCAGCAAGCAAACTAGCGGGGGGGCTCGTCGGTACTTC	CASKQTSGGARRYF
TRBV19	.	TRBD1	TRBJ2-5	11	TGTGCGCTCGGCAGGGGGGAGACCCAGTACTTC	CALGRGETQYF
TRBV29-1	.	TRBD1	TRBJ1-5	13	TGCAGCGTTGTAACGACAGGGGATCAGCCCCAGCATTTT	CSVVTTGDQPQHF
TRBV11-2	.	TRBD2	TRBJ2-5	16	TGTGCCAGCAGCTTCCCTTCGACTAGCGGGGGTGCGGCCCAGTACTTC	CASSFPSTSGGAAQYF
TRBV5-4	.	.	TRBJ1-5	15	TGTGCCAGCAGCTTTGAGATATATAGCAATCAGCCCCAGCATTTT	CASSFEIYSNQPQHF
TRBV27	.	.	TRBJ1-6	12	TGTGCCAGCAGTTCGGGGGATTCACCCCTCCACTTT	CASSSGDSPLHF
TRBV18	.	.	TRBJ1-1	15	TGTGCCAGCTCACCCCGGCAGGGCGAGAACACTGAAGCTTTCTTT	CASSPRQGENTEAFF
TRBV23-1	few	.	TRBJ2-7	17	TGCGCCAGCAGTCAAGTCGCCCCAGGAAAAAGGTCTGTCGAGCAGTACTTC	CASSQVAPGKRSVEQYF
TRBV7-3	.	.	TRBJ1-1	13	TGTGCCAGCAGGTGGGGCTCGAACACTGAAGCTTTCTTT	CASRWGSNTEAFF
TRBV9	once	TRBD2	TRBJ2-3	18	TGTGCCAGCAGCCCCACTCCGGGACTAGCGATTAGCACAGATACGCAGTATTTT	CASSPTPGLAISTDTQYF
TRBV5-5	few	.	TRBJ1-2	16	TGTGCCAGCAGGAAAACGGGGGGGGGCTTTAACTATGGCTACACCTTC	CASRKTGGGFNYGYTF
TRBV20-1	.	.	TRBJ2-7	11	TGCAGTGCAGACAGATCCTACGAGCAGTACTTC	CSADRSYEQYF
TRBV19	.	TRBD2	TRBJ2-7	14	TGTGCCAGTAGGGATAGCGGGGGGAACTACGAGCAGTACTTC	CASRDSGGNYEQYF
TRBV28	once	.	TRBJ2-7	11	TGTGCCAGCAGTACTAGGAGGGAGCAGTACTTC	CASSTRREQYF
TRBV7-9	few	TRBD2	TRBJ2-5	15	TGTTCCAGCAGCTTAGGACTAGCGGATCAAGAGACCCAGTACTTC	CSSSLGLADQETQYF
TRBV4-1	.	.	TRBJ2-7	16	TGCGCCAGCAGCCTTAAGGCGGGGACAGCCTCCTACGAGCAGTACTTC	CASSLKAGTASYEQYF